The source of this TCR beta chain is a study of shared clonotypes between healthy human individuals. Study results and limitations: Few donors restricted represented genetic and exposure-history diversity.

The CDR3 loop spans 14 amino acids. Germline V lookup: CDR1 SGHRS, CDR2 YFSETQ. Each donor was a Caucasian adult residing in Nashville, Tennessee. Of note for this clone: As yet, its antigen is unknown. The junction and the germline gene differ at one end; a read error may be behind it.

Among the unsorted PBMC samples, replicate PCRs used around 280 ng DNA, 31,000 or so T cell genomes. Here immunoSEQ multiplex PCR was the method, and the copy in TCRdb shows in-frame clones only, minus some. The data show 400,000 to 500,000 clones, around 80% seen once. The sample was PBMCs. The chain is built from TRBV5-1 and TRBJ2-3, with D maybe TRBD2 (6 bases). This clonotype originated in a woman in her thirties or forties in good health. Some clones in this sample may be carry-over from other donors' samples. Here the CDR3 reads CASSASSAADTQYF. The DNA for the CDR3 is TGCGCCAGCAGCGCGTCTAGCGCGGCAGATACGCAATATTTT.